This is a list of T cell receptor beta chains from one sample in a study of control samples from healthy donors and cancer patients. Data came from immunoSEQ multiplex PCR; TCRdb stores just in-frame clones and leaves some out. The sample has approximately 140,000 clones, about 90% seen once. The sequenced material came from PBMCs. Every receptor here comes from a man aged 45-65 years with head and neck cancer. Both conserved end residues are part of each CDR3. D genes are given only for firm matches. Clone size is shown for a subset of rows, as once, few, many or a class of expanded clone.

>-|TRBJ2-1|-|TRBV6-1
CASRIGLDNEQFF
TGTGCCAGCAGGATAGGACTTGACAATGAGCAGTTCTTC
>TRBD1|TRBJ1-2|few|TRBV15
CATGAIGTGVYGYTF
TGTGCCACGGGGGCTATCGGGACAGGGGTATATGGCTACACCTTC
>-|TRBJ1-2|-|TRBV4-2
CASSQETPGDGYTF
TGTGCCAGCAGCCAAGAAACGCCAGGGGACGGCTACACCTTC
>-|TRBJ1-6|-|TRBV7-9
CASSLVGGSPLHF
TGTGCCAGCAGCTTAGTTGGAGGGTCACCCCTCCACTTT
>TRBD2|TRBJ2-3|-|TRBV5-1
CASSFASGGRSDTQYF
TGCGCCAGCAGCTTCGCTAGCGGGGGGAGGTCAGATACGCAGTATTTT
>-|TRBJ2-7|-|TRBV12-3/TRBV12-4
CASSPTHSYEQYF
TGTGCCAGCAGTCCGACCCATTCGTACGAGCAGTACTTC
>TRBD1|TRBJ2-7|-|TRBV11-2
CASSPDRGTTYEQYF
TGTGCCAGCAGCCCTGACAGGGGTACTACCTACGAGCAGTACTTC
>-|TRBJ1-3|medium-sized|TRBV3-1/TRBV3-2
CASSPDGGSVSGNTIYF
TGTGCCAGCAGCCCCGACGGAGGTTCCGTCTCTGGAAACACCATATATTTT
>TRBD1|TRBJ2-1|-|TRBV6-5
CASYPGQRNNEQFF
TGTGCCAGTTATCCGGGACAGCGAAACAATGAGCAGTTCTTC
>-|TRBJ2-2|-|TRBV16
CASSRGAGELFF
TGTGCCAGCAGCCGTGGCGCCGGGGAGCTGTTTTTT
>-|TRBJ2-7|-|TRBV4-1
CASSQGPSYEQYF
TGCGCGAGCAGCCAGGGACCGTCCTACGAGCAGTACTTC
>-|TRBJ1-6|few|TRBV11-2
CASSLEAGVESPLHF
TGTGCCAGCAGCTTAGAGGCAGGGGTCGAATCACCCCTCCACTTT
>-|TRBJ1-6|-|TRBV6-6
CASSYSFTGYGSPLHF
TGTGCCAGCAGTTACTCGTTTACAGGGTACGGTTCACCCCTCCACTTT
>-|TRBJ1-5|-|TRBV28
CASSFGGRNQPQHF
TGTGCCAGCAGTTTTGGCGGAAGAAATCAGCCCCAGCATTTT
>-|TRBJ2-7|-|TRBV28
CASSLNGQLYEQYF
TGTGCCAGCAGTTTAAACGGACAACTTTACGAGCAGTACTTC
>-|TRBJ2-1|-|TRBV5-5
CASSLLGTITYNEQFF
TGTGCCAGCAGCTTGTTAGGGACAATCACCTACAATGAGCAGTTCTTC
>TRBD2|TRBJ2-3|-|TRBV3-1/TRBV3-2
CASSQVGLGDTQYF
TGTGCCAGCAGCCAAGTCGGACTAGGAGATACGCAGTATTTT
>TRBD1|TRBJ1-4|-|TRBV7-6
CASSSGQGAYEKLFF
TGTGCCAGCAGTTCCGGACAGGGGGCTTATGAAAAACTGTTTTTT
>-|TRBJ1-1|few|TRBV7-3
CASSIIGNTEAFF
TGTGCCAGCAGCATAATTGGTAACACTGAAGCTTTCTTT
>TRBD2|TRBJ2-3|-|TRBV11-3
CASSLASGATDTQYF
TGTGCCAGCAGCTTAGCAAGCGGGGCCACAGATACGCAGTATTTT
>-|TRBJ2-7|-|TRBV6-5
CASRLNTQYEQYF
TGTGCCAGCAGATTGAATACCCAGTACGAGCAGTACTTC
>TRBD2|TRBJ2-1|-|TRBV7-6
CASSPGTSGANYNEQFF
TGTGCCAGCAGCCCCGGGACTAGCGGGGCCAACTACAATGAGCAGTTCTTC
>-|TRBJ2-5|-|TRBV7-8
CASSSLGQETQYF
TGTGCCAGCAGCTCTCTCGGCCAAGAGACCCAGTACTTC
>-|TRBJ2-1|-|TRBV7-8
CASSRGGHSINEQFF
TGTGCCAGCAGCCGAGGGGGACACTCTATCAATGAGCAGTTCTTC
>-|TRBJ2-1|-|TRBV12-3/TRBV12-4
CASSLGGEQFF
TGTGCCAGCAGTTTGGGCGGTGAGCAGTTCTTC
>-|TRBJ2-7|-|TRBV5-6
CASSDVMYEQYF
TGTGCCAGCAGCGACGTGATGTACGAGCAGTACTTC
>-|TRBJ1-2|-|TRBV19
CASSIARGNYGYTF
TGTGCCAGTAGTATAGCACGGGGGAACTATGGCTACACCTTC
>TRBD1|TRBJ1-6|-|TRBV28
CASRDSLNSPLHF
TGTGCCAGCCGGGACAGCCTTAATTCACCCCTCCACTTT
>-|TRBJ1-2|-|TRBV28
CASSSDSYGYTF
TGTGCCAGCAGTTCGGACAGCTATGGCTACACCTTC
>-|TRBJ2-1|-|TRBV5-1
CASSFQYLDEQFF
TGCGCCAGCAGCTTCCAGTATCTCGATGAGCAGTTCTTC
>-|TRBJ2-7|-|TRBV28
CASSLWTTGALIHEQYF
TGTGCCAGCAGTTTGTGGACGACGGGAGCACTCATTCACGAGCAGTACTTC
>TRBD2|TRBJ2-6|-|TRBV27
CATRLAGAGGANVLTF
TGTGCCACCCGACTAGCGGGAGCGGGCGGGGCCAACGTCCTGACTTTC
>-|TRBJ2-1|-|TRBV7-2
CASSLDSSYNEQFF
TGTGCCAGCAGCTTAGACAGCTCCTACAATGAGCAGTTCTTC
>-|TRBJ2-3|-|TRBV30
CAWMRGLRDTQYF
TGTGCCTGGATGAGGGGGTTGAGAGATACGCAGTATTTT
>TRBD2|TRBJ2-1|-|TRBV3-1/TRBV3-2
CASRLAGADEQFF
TGTGCCAGCAGACTAGCGGGAGCTGATGAGCAGTTCTTC
>-|TRBJ1-1|-|TRBV27
CASRSLGENTEAFF
TGTGCCAGCAGATCCCTAGGGGAGAACACTGAAGCTTTCTTT
>-|TRBJ2-3|-|TRBV28
CASSQKGYGSGTDTQYF
TGTGCCAGCAGTCAAAAGGGGTACGGGAGCGGCACAGATACGCAGTATTTT
>-|TRBJ1-2|once|TRBV6-5
CASTRQENYGYTF
TGTGCCAGCACCAGACAGGAGAACTATGGCTACACCTTC
>TRBD1|TRBJ1-4|-|TRBV7-9
CASSIRGDHEKLFF
TGTGCCAGCAGCATCAGGGGGGATCATGAAAAACTGTTTTTT
>-|TRBJ1-5|-|TRBV30
CAWSSTGNQPQHF
TGTGCCTGGAGTTCAACAGGGAATCAGCCCCAGCATTTT
>-|TRBJ2-7|-|TRBV11-2
CASSRATGGYYEQYF
TGTGCCAGCAGCAGGGCAACAGGAGGATACTACGAGCAGTACTTC
>-|TRBJ2-3|-|TRBV5-4
CASSSPSASTDTQYF
TGTGCCAGCAGCTCCCCTAGCGCGAGCACAGATACGCAGTATTTT
>TRBD1|TRBJ1-1|-|TRBV19
CASSIDRQGQAFF
TGTGCCAGTAGTATAGACCGACAGGGACAAGCTTTCTTT
>TRBD1|TRBJ1-2|-|TRBV30
CAWTTGDYGYTF
TGTGCCTGGACCACAGGGGATTATGGCTACACCTTC
>-|TRBJ1-4|-|TRBV18
CASSAGTNEKLFF
TGTGCCAGCTCAGCCGGGACAAATGAAAAACTGTTTTTT
>-|TRBJ1-1|-|TRBV6-5
CASSPTRGLNTEAFF
TGTGCCAGCAGCCCCACAAGAGGGCTGAACACTGAAGCTTTCTTT
>-|TRBJ2-7|-|TRBV7-9
CASSAGVGYEQYF
TGTGCCAGCAGCGCAGGGGTTGGGTACGAGCAGTACTTC
>-|TRBJ2-3|-|TRBV12-5
CASGFWDDTQYF
TGTGCTAGTGGTTTTTGGGACGATACGCAGTATTTT
>-|TRBJ1-2|-|TRBV3-1/TRBV3-2
CASSPYITNYGYTF
TGTGCCAGCAGCCCTTATATAACTAACTATGGCTACACCTTC
>-|TRBJ2-5|once|TRBV5-4
CASSFKGLYQETQYF
TGTGCCAGCAGCTTTAAGGGTCTGTACCAAGAGACCCAGTACTTC
>-|TRBJ2-1|-|TRBV5-1
CASRSRNEQFF
TGCGCCAGCAGGAGCCGGAATGAGCAGTTCTTC
>-|TRBJ2-3|-|TRBV11-3
CASGRDTDTQYF
TGTGCCAGCGGACGGGACACAGATACGCAGTATTTT
>-|TRBJ2-5|-|TRBV6-6
CASSYRDSRETQYF
TGTGCCAGCAGTTACCGGGACTCCCGGGAGACCCAGTACTTC
>-|TRBJ2-4|-|TRBV5-1
CASSLGRVLAKNIQYF
TGCGCCAGCAGCTTGGGGAGGGTCCTAGCCAAAAACATTCAGTACTTC
>-|TRBJ2-5|-|TRBV28
CASSFRVEGETQYF
TGTGCCAGCAGTTTTCGGGTCGAGGGAGAGACCCAGTACTTC
>-|TRBJ2-2|-|TRBV3-1/TRBV3-2
CASSQGASPRDGELFF
TGTGCCAGCAGCCAAGGTGCTAGCCCCAGGGACGGGGAGCTGTTTTTT
>-|TRBJ2-2|once|TRBV9
CASSLGGDTGELFF
TGTGCCAGCAGCCTAGGGGGAGACACCGGGGAGCTGTTTTTT